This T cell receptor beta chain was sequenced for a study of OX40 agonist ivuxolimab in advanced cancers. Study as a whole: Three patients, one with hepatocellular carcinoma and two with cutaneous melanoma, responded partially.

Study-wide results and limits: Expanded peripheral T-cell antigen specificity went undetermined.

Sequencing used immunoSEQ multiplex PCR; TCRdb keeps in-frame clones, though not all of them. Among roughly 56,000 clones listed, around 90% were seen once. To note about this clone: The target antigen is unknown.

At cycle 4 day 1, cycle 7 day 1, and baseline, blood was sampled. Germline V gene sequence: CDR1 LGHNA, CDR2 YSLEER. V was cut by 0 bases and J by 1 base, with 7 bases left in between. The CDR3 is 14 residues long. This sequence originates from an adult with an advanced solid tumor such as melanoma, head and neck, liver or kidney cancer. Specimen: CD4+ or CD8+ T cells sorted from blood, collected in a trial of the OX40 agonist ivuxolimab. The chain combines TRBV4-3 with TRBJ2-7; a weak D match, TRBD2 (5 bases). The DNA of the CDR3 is TGCGCCAGCAGCCAAGACTGGAGGTCCTACGAGCAGTACTTC. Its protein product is CASSQDWRSYEQYF.